This T cell receptor (beta chain) was profiled in a study of cytomegalovirus exposure and HLA in healthy donors. Whole-study results and caveats: Analyzed later, most CMV-associated TCR beta chains appeared HLA-restricted. A later analysis linked a missense DCLRE1C variant to TCR beta V- and J-gene trimming. Across donors, presence/absence analyses took sequencing depth to be roughly uniform.

13 Jbeta primers and 60 Vbeta primers were used for the PCR. Sequencing used immunoSEQ multiplex PCR; TCRdb keeps in-frame clones, though not all of them. The table records under 200,000 clones, about 86% of them present only once. About this clone: Its antigen remains unknown.

Germline V gene sequence: CDR1 SGHRS, CDR2 YFSETQ. The CDR3 runs 15 residues. With 5 bases removed from V and 5 bases from J, the gap between germline ends came to 17 bases. Input material: PBMCs. The V and J genes are TRBV5-1 and TRBJ2-1; D perhaps matches TRBD2 (5 bases). The TCR sequence derives from a young woman in good health and CMV-seronegative. The CDR3 loop is CASSPEGLVNNEQFF. As DNA, the CDR3 is TGCGCCAGCAGTCCCGAGGGTCTAGTAAACAATGAGCAGTTCTTC.